This T cell receptor beta chain was recovered during a study of shared clonotypes between healthy human individuals. About the study: Each donor contributed plates that comprised three CD4 naive, three CD4 memory, two CD8 naive and one CD8 memory.

Deep-level running was used for the assay. TCRdb's copy holds only in-frame clones and misses some; the assay was immunoSEQ multiplex PCR. The profile shows roughly 890,000 clones, around 93% of them singletons. Overall study results and limits: Memory subsets had estimated richness that was generally smaller than that of naive subsets. Limitation of the genetic and exposure-history diversity represented came from the few donors.

As to this clone: Its antigen is not known.

Naive CD8 cells were CD45RO-negative, positively selected for CCR7, excluding terminally differentiated effector memory CD45RA+ cells. This TCR came from a man younger than 45 in good health. Sequenced material: naive CD8+ T cells sorted from blood.

The CDR3 loop is CASSFKFFAGANVLTF. CDR3 nucleotide sequence: TGTGCCAGCAGCTTTAAATTCTTCGCTGGGGCCAACGTCCTGACTTTC. The rearrangement joins TRBV11-2 to TRBJ2-6; D not certain. V was cut by 3 bases and J by 2 bases, with 11 bases left in between. Germline V CDR1 and CDR2: SGHAT, FQNNGV. This CDR3 is 16 amino acids long.